A selection of T cell receptor beta chains follows, all from one sample in a study of T-cell memory formation after mild COVID-19. TCRdb passed the 5' RACE reads through MiXCR, listing each CDR3 protein once. Counted here are approximately 580,000 distinct CDR3 sequences, roughly 21% occurring once; the ten biggest clones make up under 15%. Sequenced: PBMCs or a T cell subset sorted from them (not recorded which). These receptors came from an adult woman who had mild COVID-19 (a few samples of this study predate the infection). Cell type and time point are not known. CDR3s include the opening cysteine and the closing phenylalanine or tryptophan. Fields, in order: V gene, D gene, J gene, CDR3 length, clone size, CDR3 protein, CDR3 DNA. A D gene is named only where the DNA matches it firmly. Size tells how often a clone was seen (once, few, many) or the class of an expanded clone, and some rows leave it out.

v_gene: TRBV11-3; d_gene: -; j_gene: TRBJ1-1; len: 18; abundance: -; CDR3aa: CASSLAAGALGKNTEAFF; CDR3nt: TGTGCCAGCAGCTTAGCTGCAGGGGCTTTAGGGAAGAACACTGAAGCTTTCTTT
v_gene: TRBV5-5; d_gene: -; j_gene: TRBJ1-1; len: 14; abundance: -; CDR3aa: CASSLGGGHTEAFF; CDR3nt: TGTGCCAGCAGCTTGGGCGGGGGCCACACTGAAGCTTTCTTT
v_gene: TRBV24-1; d_gene: TRBD1; j_gene: TRBJ2-1; len: 15; abundance: once; CDR3aa: CATSERTGGSNEQFF; CDR3nt: TGTGCCACCAGTGAGAGGACAGGGGGAAGCAATGAGCAGTTCTTC
v_gene: TRBV24-1; d_gene: -; j_gene: TRBJ2-5; len: 11; abundance: -; CDR3aa: CATSDGMTQYF; CDR3nt: TGTGCCACCAGTGATGGTATGACCCAGTACTTC
v_gene: TRBV12-3/TRBV12-4; d_gene: TRBD1; j_gene: TRBJ2-2; len: 15; abundance: few; CDR3aa: CASSKGTDYTGELFF; CDR3nt: TGTGCCAGCAGTAAGGGGACAGACTACACCGGGGAGCTGTTTTTT
v_gene: TRBV7-6; d_gene: -; j_gene: TRBJ1-1; len: 15; abundance: -; CDR3aa: CASSLGAGWDTEAFF; CDR3nt: TGTGCCAGCAGCTTAGGGGCGGGTTGGGACACTGAAGCTTTCTTT
v_gene: TRBV7-2; d_gene: TRBD1; j_gene: TRBJ1-1; len: 14; abundance: -; CDR3aa: CASSAGQTYTEAFF; CDR3nt: TGTGCCAGCAGCGCGGGACAGACGTACACTGAAGCTTTCTTT
v_gene: TRBV12-3/TRBV12-4; d_gene: -; j_gene: TRBJ2-2; len: 15; abundance: -; CDR3aa: CASSLATVNTGELFF; CDR3nt: TGTGCCAGCAGTTTGGCGACAGTGAACACCGGGGAGCTGTTTTTT
v_gene: TRBV9; d_gene: TRBD2; j_gene: TRBJ2-3; len: 16; abundance: -; CDR3aa: CASSHGLAESTDTQYF; CDR3nt: TGTGCCAGCAGCCATGGACTAGCGGAGAGCACAGATACGCAGTATTTT
v_gene: TRBV6-6; d_gene: TRBD1; j_gene: TRBJ2-1; len: 14; abundance: few; CDR3aa: CASSQRQGLNEQFF; CDR3nt: TGTGCCAGCAGCCAAAGACAGGGTCTCAATGAGCAGTTCTTC
v_gene: TRBV5-1; d_gene: TRBD1; j_gene: TRBJ2-7; len: 14; abundance: few; CDR3aa: CASSEGQTSDEQYF; CDR3nt: TGCGCCAGCAGCGAGGGACAGACTTCAGACGAGCAGTACTTC
v_gene: TRBV20-1; d_gene: TRBD1; j_gene: TRBJ1-1; len: 15; abundance: -; CDR3aa: CSAPGQGGRNTEAFF; CDR3nt: TGCAGTGCTCCGGGACAGGGGGGAAGGAACACTGAAGCTTTCTTT
v_gene: TRBV6-1; d_gene: -; j_gene: TRBJ2-5; len: 16; abundance: -; CDR3aa: CASSEVPDPGVETQYF; CDR3nt: TGTGCCAGCAGTGAAGTTCCGGACCCCGGAGTAGAGACCCAGTACTTC
v_gene: TRBV7-2; d_gene: TRBD2; j_gene: TRBJ2-2; len: 16; abundance: -; CDR3aa: CASSLVALAGVGELFF; CDR3nt: TGTGCCAGCAGCTTAGTAGCACTAGCGGGAGTCGGGGAGCTGTTTTTT
v_gene: TRBV24-1; d_gene: -; j_gene: TRBJ2-5; len: 17; abundance: -; CDR3aa: CATSETGGLDRSETQYF; CDR3nt: TGTGCCACCAGTGAGACGGGCGGGCTCGACCGGAGCGAGACCCAGTACTTC
v_gene: TRBV5-1; d_gene: TRBD1; j_gene: TRBJ2-2; len: 17; abundance: -; CDR3aa: CASSPWTGQGIGGELFF; CDR3nt: TGCGCCAGCAGCCCCTGGACGGGACAGGGGATTGGCGGGGAGCTGTTTTTT
v_gene: TRBV4-3; d_gene: -; j_gene: TRBJ2-5; len: 16; abundance: many; CDR3aa: CASSQERLIMGKTQYF; CDR3nt: TGCGCCAGCAGCCAAGAGAGACTAATAATGGGAAAGACCCAGTACTTC
v_gene: TRBV4-3; d_gene: -; j_gene: TRBJ2-7; len: 14; abundance: -; CDR3aa: CASSPGLPTYEQYF; CDR3nt: TGCGCCAGCAGTCCCGGGCTCCCGACCTACGAGCAGTACTTC
v_gene: TRBV10-3; d_gene: -; j_gene: TRBJ2-3; len: 17; abundance: -; CDR3aa: CAISSPGASQVTDTQYF; CDR3nt: TGTGCCATCAGTTCACCGGGGGCTAGCCAAGTCACAGATACGCAGTATTTT
v_gene: TRBV20-1; d_gene: TRBD2; j_gene: TRBJ2-3; len: 13; abundance: -; CDR3aa: CSAPASGRDTQYF; CDR3nt: TGCAGTGCCCCGGCTAGCGGGAGGGATACGCAGTATTTT
v_gene: TRBV19; d_gene: TRBD2; j_gene: TRBJ2-7; len: 13; abundance: many; CDR3aa: CASASGRAGEQYF; CDR3nt: TGTGCCAGCGCCAGCGGGAGGGCCGGCGAGCAGTACTTC
v_gene: TRBV7-2; d_gene: TRBD1; j_gene: TRBJ2-1; len: 16; abundance: -; CDR3aa: CASSLERGTGRHEQFF; CDR3nt: TGTGCCAGCAGCTTAGAAAGAGGGACAGGGAGGCATGAGCAGTTCTTC
v_gene: TRBV9; d_gene: -; j_gene: TRBJ1-2; len: 14; abundance: -; CDR3aa: CASSREGIRNGYTF; CDR3nt: TGTGCCAGCAGCCGCGAGGGGATCCGGAATGGCTACACCTTC
v_gene: TRBV20-1; d_gene: -; j_gene: TRBJ1-1; len: 13; abundance: -; CDR3aa: CSARMTGPPEAFF; CDR3nt: TGCAGTGCTAGGATGACGGGCCCACCTGAAGCTTTCTTT
v_gene: TRBV29-1; d_gene: -; j_gene: TRBJ2-7; len: 15; abundance: -; CDR3aa: CSVAEAGINSYEQYF; CDR3nt: TGCAGCGTTGCCGAAGCCGGGATAAACTCCTACGAGCAGTACTTC
v_gene: TRBV24-1; d_gene: -; j_gene: TRBJ1-5; len: 15; abundance: few; CDR3aa: CATSDSGDLNQPQHF; CDR3nt: TGTGCCACCAGTGATTCGGGAGACCTCAATCAGCCCCAGCATTTT
v_gene: TRBV19; d_gene: TRBD2; j_gene: TRBJ2-7; len: 16; abundance: -; CDR3aa: CASSIVAGAVSYEQYF; CDR3nt: TGTGCCAGTAGTATAGTGGCGGGAGCCGTCTCCTACGAGCAGTACTTC
v_gene: TRBV4-1; d_gene: TRBD2; j_gene: TRBJ2-1; len: 16; abundance: -; CDR3aa: CASSQIRLAPNNEQFF; CDR3nt: TGCGCCAGCAGCCAAATAAGACTAGCGCCCAACAATGAGCAGTTCTTC
v_gene: TRBV15; d_gene: -; j_gene: TRBJ1-2; len: 14; abundance: -; CDR3aa: CATSTAASNYGYTF; CDR3nt: TGTGCCACCAGCACTGCGGCAAGCAACTATGGCTACACCTTC